This T cell receptor (beta chain) was retrieved from a study of blood T cells in healthy people across ages. Study results and caveats: Estimated diversity, derived from one million T cells, was regarded as an underestimate.

The CDR3 extends over 11 amino acids. CDR1 and CDR2 from the germline V gene are MNHEY and SVGEGT. Trimming shortened V by 6 bases and J by 3 bases, and 6 bases separated the two germline ends. Ten or more counts support this clonotype. Antigen: not known. The second PCR ran about 6 to 12 cycles with a sample-barcoded 5' primer and J-beta primers. TCRdb re-derived calls from the 5' RACE reads in MiXCR, one entry per CDR3 protein. The sample comprises fewer than 600,000 distinct CDR3 sequences, about 29% of which are singletons, and approximately 3.6% rests with the top ten. The sample also formed part of further work on T cells of mothers and their children.

Sample: blood. This sequence joins TRBV6-2 or TRBV6-3 and TRBJ2-7; no clear D gene. This receptor was obtained from a boy between 2 and 15 years old in good health. CDR3 amino acids: CASSRIYEQYF. The DNA for the CDR3 is TGTGCCAGCAGCCGTATCTACGAGCAGTACTTC.